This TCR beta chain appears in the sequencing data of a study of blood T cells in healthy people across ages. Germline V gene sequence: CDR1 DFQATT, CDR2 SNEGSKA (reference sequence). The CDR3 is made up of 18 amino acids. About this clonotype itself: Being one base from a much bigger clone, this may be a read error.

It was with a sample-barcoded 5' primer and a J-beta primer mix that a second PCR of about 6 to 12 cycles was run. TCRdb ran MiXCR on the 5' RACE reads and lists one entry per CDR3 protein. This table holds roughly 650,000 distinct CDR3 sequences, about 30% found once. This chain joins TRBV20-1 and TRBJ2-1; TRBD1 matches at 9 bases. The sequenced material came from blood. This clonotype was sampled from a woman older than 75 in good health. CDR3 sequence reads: CGARVSRDRARGDNEQFF. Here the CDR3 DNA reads TGCGGTGCTAGAGTGTCCCGGGACAGGGCACGTGGGGACAATGAGCAGTTCTTC.